This note documents a single TCR beta chain sequence. Antigen: not known. The germline V gene encodes CDR1 MGHRA and CDR2 YSYEKL. Between the trimmed V and J ends, which lost 2 bases and 8 bases, there was a span of 18 bases. The CDR3 runs 15 residues. The data were taken from a study of cytomegalovirus exposure and HLA in healthy donors. Across the whole study: Findings of an earlier analysis included about 100 million unique TCR beta sequences from 200 million or so T cells. Study findings and constraints: Previous analysis showed most TCR beta V segments were productive about 90% or about 30% of the time.

The study ran its PCR with 60 Vbeta and 13 Jbeta primers. Assay used: immunoSEQ multiplex PCR; TCRdb lists only in-frame clones, some missing. The table lists 150,000 to 200,000 clones, 78% of them singletons. The chain combines TRBV4-1 with TRBJ1-2; tentatively, D is TRBD1 (6 bases). This sequence was found in a female donor in good health and CMV-seronegative. The sample consisted of PBMCs. The CDR3 coding sequence is TGCGCCAGCAGCCAAAAACAGGGTTCGGCGGAAGGCTACACCTTC. It specifies CASSQKQGSAEGYTF.